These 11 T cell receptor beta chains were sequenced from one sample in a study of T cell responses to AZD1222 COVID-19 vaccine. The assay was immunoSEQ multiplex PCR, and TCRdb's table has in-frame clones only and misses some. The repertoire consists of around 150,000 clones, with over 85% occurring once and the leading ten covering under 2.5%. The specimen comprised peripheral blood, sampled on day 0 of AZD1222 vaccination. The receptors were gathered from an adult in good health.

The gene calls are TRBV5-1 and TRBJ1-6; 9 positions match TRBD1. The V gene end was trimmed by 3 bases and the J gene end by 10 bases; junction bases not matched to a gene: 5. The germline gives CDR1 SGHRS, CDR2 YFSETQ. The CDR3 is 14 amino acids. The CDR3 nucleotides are TGCGCCAGCAGCTCTGGACAGGGGAGATCACCCCTCCACTTT. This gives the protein CASSSGQGRSPLHF.

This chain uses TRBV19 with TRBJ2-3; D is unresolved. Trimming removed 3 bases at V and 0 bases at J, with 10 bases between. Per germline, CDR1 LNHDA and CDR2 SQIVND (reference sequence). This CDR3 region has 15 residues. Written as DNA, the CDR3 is TGTGCCAGTAGTATCGAGCAAACTAGCACAGATACGCAGTATTTT. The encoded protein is CASSIEQTSTDTQYF.

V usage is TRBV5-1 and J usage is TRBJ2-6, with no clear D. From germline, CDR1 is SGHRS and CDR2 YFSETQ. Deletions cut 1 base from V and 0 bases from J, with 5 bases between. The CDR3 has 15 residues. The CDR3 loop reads CASSLMASGANVLTF. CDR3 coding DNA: TGCGCCAGCAGCTTGATGGCCTCTGGGGCCAACGTCCTGACTTTC.

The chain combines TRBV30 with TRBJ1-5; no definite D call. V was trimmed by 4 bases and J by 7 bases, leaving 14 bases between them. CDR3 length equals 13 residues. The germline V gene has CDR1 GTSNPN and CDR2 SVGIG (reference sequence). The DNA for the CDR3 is TGTGCCTGGAAGCGGGGTCCTGGACAGCCCCAGCATTTT. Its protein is CAWKRGPGQPQHF. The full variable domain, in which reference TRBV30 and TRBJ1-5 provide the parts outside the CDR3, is SQTIHQWPATLVQPVGSPLSLECTVEGTSNPNLYWYRQAAGRGLQLLFYSVGIGQISSEVPQNLSASRPQDRQFILSSKKLLLSDSGFYLCAWKRGPGQPQHFGDGTRLSIL.

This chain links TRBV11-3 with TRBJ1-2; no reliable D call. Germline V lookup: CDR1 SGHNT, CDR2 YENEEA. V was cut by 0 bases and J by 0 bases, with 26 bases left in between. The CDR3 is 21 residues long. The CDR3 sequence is CASSLEGFGQQDFLANYGYTF. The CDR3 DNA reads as TGTGCCAGCAGCTTAGAGGGATTCGGGCAGCAGGACTTCCTAGCTAACTATGGCTACACCTTC. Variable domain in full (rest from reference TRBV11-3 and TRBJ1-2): EAGVVQSPRYKIIEKKQPVAFWCNPISGHNTLYWYLQNLGQGPELLIRYENEEAVDDSQLPKDRFSAERLKGVDSTLKIQPAELGDSAVYLCASSLEGFGQQDFLANYGYTFGSGTRLTVV.

The CDR3: CASSFGPRTDQPQHF. CDR3 sequence (DNA): TGCGCCAGCAGCTTCGGACCCAGAACTGATCAGCCCCAGCATTTT. The chain employs TRBV5-1 and TRBJ1-5; no reliable D call. The CDR3 totals 15 residues. CDR1 is SGHRS and CDR2 is YFSETQ in the germline V gene. V lost 2 bases to trimming and J lost 5 bases, with 14 bases between them.

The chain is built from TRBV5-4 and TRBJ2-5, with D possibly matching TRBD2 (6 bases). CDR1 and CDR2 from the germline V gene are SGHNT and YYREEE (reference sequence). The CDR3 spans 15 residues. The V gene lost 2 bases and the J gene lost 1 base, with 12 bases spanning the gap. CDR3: CASSLTSRTQETQYF. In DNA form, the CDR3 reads TGTGCCAGCAGCTTAACTAGCCGAACCCAAGAGACCCAGTACTTC.

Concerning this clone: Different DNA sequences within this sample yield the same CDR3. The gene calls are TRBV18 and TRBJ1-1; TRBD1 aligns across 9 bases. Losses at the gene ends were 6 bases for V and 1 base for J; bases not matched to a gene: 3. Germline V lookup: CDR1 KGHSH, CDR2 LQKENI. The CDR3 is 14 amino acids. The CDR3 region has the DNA TGTGCCAGCTCTCCGGACAGGGGGAACACTGAAGCTTTCTTT. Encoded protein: CASSPDRGNTEAFF. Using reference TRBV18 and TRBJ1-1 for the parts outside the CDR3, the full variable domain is NAGVMQNPRHLVRRRGQEARLRCSPMKGHSHVYWYRQLPEEGLKFMVYLQKENIIDESGMPKERFSAEFPKEGPSILRIQQVVRGDSAAYFCASSPDRGNTEAFFGQGTRLTVV.

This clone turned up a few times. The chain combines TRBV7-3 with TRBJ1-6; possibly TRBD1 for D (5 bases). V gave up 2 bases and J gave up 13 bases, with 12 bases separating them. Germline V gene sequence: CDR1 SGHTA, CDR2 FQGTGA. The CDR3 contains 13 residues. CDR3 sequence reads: CASSLVSGDPLHF. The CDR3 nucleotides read TGTGCCAGCAGCTTAGTATCGGGGGATCCCCTCCACTTT. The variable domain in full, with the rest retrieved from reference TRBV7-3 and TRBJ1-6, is GAGVSQTPSNKVTEKGKYVELRCDPISGHTALYWYRQSLGQGPEFLIYFQGTGAADDSGLPNDRFFAVRPEGSVSTLKIQRTERGDSAVYLCASSLVSGDPLHFGNGTRLTVT.

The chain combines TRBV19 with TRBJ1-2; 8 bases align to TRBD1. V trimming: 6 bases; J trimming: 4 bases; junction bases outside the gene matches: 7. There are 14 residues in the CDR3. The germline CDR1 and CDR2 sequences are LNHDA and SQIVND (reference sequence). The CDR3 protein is CASRRQGSLYGYTF. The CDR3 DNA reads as TGTGCCAGTAGAAGACAGGGGTCCCTCTATGGCTACACCTTC.

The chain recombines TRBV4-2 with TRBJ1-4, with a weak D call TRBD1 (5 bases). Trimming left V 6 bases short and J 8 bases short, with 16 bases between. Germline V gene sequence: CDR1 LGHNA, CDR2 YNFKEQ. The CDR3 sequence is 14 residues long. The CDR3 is CASRHIARDEKLFF. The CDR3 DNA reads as TGTGCCAGCAGACATATCGCTAGGGACGAAAAACTGTTTTTT.